This T cell receptor beta chain was retrieved from a study of blood T cell repertoires in COVID-19. Overall study: COVID-19 samples, acute and convalescent, were from the United States, Italy and Spain.

This clone was recorded only once. Sequencing used immunoSEQ multiplex PCR; TCRdb keeps in-frame clones, though not all of them. Among approximately 80,000 clones listed, 81% were seen once. The CDR3 loop spans 13 amino acids. Trimming took off 4 bases at V and 4 bases at J, with 11 bases between the two ends. Germline loops: CDR1 SNHLY, CDR2 FYNNEI. The chain has TRBV2 and TRBJ2-7; TRBD1 is a possible D gene (5 bases). This clonotype originated in a man aged 80 or over with acute or convalescent COVID-19. Sequencing input: peripheral blood. The CDR3, as DNA: TGTGCCAGCAGTGCCAGGGAAGTGTACGAGCAGTACTTC. Its translation: CASSAREVYEQYF.